The 11 T cell receptor beta chains below come from one sample, sequenced in a study of control samples from healthy donors and cancer patients. Method: immunoSEQ multiplex PCR; TCRdb's copy keeps in-frame clones and lacks some. The table lists 200,000 or so clones, roughly 94% of them singletons, with less than 1.6% in the top ten. What was sequenced was blood. The receptors here all came from a man between 50 and 59 years old in good health.

V gene TRBV19 combines with J gene TRBJ1-1; 7 bases fit TRBD1. The CDR3 loop spans 14 amino acids. Trimming cost V 6 bases and J 0 bases; bases outside gene matches: 4. In germline, CDR1 is LNHDA, CDR2 SQIVND (reference sequence). CDR3 in DNA: TGTGCCAGTAGGATGACAGGGATGAACACTGAAGCTTTCTTT. It translates to CASRMTGMNTEAFF.

CDR3 residues: CASSLGQPNEKLFF. CDR3 DNA sequence: TGCGCCAGCAGCTTGGGACAGCCTAATGAAAAACTGTTTTTT. This chain links TRBV5-1 with TRBJ1-4; weak D call: TRBD1 (5 bases). The CDR3 is made up of 14 amino acids. The germline CDR1 and CDR2 sequences are SGHRS and YFSETQ. V lost 0 bases to trimming and J lost 3 bases, with 6 bases between them.

The rearrangement uses TRBV6-6 and TRBJ1-1; a weak D match, TRBD1 (5 bases). V shed 4 bases and J shed 2 bases, with 17 bases lying between them. Germline V gene sequence: CDR1 MNHNY, CDR2 SVGAGI (reference sequence). The CDR3 length is 16 residues. CDR3: CASSSPGDRGNTEAFF. The CDR3 nucleotides are TGTGCCAGCAGTTCCCCCGGGGATCGGGGCAACACTGAAGCTTTCTTT.

V usage is TRBV6-5 and J usage is TRBJ1-4; 7 bases line up with TRBD1. The CDR3 runs to 13 residues. Looked up from germline, CDR1 is MNHEY and CDR2 is SVGAGI. V shed 9 bases, J shed 8 bases, and the junction held 9 bases outside the gene matches. The CDR3 nucleotides are TGTGCCAGTTTTGACAGGGTAGGGGAAAAACTGTTTTTT. Translated, it gives CASFDRVGEKLFF.

The chain employs TRBV28 and TRBJ2-4; D remains ambiguous. Germline CDR1 MDHEN, CDR2 SYDVKM. The CDR3 spans 15 residues. Trimming took off 5 bases at V and 2 bases at J, with 13 bases between the two ends. CDR3 loop: CASSLDQFTKNIQYF. The CDR3 DNA reads TGTGCCAGCAGTCTTGATCAGTTTACCAAAAACATTCAGTACTTC.

The J gene is TRBJ2-1, the V gene TRBV6-5, with unresolved D. V gave up 0 bases and J gave up 7 bases, with 7 bases separating them. This CDR3 comprises 13 residues. Germline values: CDR1 MNHEY, CDR2 SVGAGI. DNA for the CDR3: TGTGCCAGCAGTTACTCGTTGGGAAATGAGCAGTTCTTC. This sequence encodes CASSYSLGNEQFF.

In this sample, this clone turned up a few times. Within the sample, other DNA sequences also encode this same CDR3. V is TRBV6-5 and J is TRBJ1-2; perhaps TRBD1 as D (6 bases). V was cut by 2 bases and J by 7 bases, with 11 bases left in between. The CDR3 extends over 13 amino acids. The germline CDR1 and CDR2 sequences are MNHEY and SVGAGI. CDR3 nucleotides: TGTGCCAGCAGTTACGGGGGGGCTGGTGGCTACACCTTC. Translated, it gives CASSYGGAGGYTF.

This sequence joins TRBV6-6 and TRBJ2-7, with 9 bases lining up with TRBD1. Germline V lookup: CDR1 MNHNY, CDR2 SVGAGI (reference sequence). The CDR3 is made up of 13 amino acids. Trimming removed 5 bases from V and 4 bases from J; junction bases left unmatched: 3. The CDR3 DNA reads TGTGCCAGCAGTAGGGACAGGGAATACGAGCAGTACGTC. Its translation is CASSRDREYEQYV.

The V and J genes are TRBV20-1 and TRBJ1-5, with a weak D call TRBD1 (5 bases). Germline V gene sequence: CDR1 DFQATT, CDR2 SNEGSKA (reference sequence). CDR3 length: 18 residues. Trimming removed 3 bases at V and 2 bases at J, with 23 bases between. CDR3 region: CSASTPLRPGGGNQPQHF. The CDR3 DNA reads as TGCAGTGCTAGTACCCCCCTCAGGCCCGGAGGGGGCAATCAGCCCCAGCATTTT.

This clone was seen only once. The CDR3 DNA follows: TGCGCCAGCAGCTTGGGACAGGGTGGAAGCAATCAGCCCCAGCATTTT. Encoded protein: CASSLGQGGSNQPQHF. This chain uses TRBV5-1 with TRBJ1-5, with 7 bases aligning to TRBD1. The ends lost 0 bases at V and 1 base at J; junction bases unmatched: 4. CDR3 size: 16 residues. In germline, CDR1 is SGHRS, CDR2 YFSETQ.

The V gene is TRBV15, the J gene TRBJ1-6; TRBD1 is a possible D gene (5 bases). This CDR3 region has 14 residues. V was cut by 0 bases and J by 12 bases, with 12 bases left in between. In germline, CDR1 is LNHNV, CDR2 YYDKDF (reference sequence). The CDR3: CATSRDSGTLPLHF. The CDR3 nucleotides are TGTGCCACCAGCAGAGATTCGGGGACCCTACCCCTCCACTTT.